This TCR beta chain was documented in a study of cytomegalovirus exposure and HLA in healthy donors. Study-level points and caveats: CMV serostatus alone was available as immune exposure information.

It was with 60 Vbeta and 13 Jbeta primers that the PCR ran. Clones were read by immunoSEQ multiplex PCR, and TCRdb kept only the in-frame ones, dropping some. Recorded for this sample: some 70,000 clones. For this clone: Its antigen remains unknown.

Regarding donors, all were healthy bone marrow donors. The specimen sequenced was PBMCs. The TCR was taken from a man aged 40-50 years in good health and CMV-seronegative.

The DNA for the CDR3 is TGTGCCTGGAGTGGGGACAGGTCCGGCAATCAGCCCCAGCATTTT. It translates to CAWSGDRSGNQPQHF. This chain uses TRBV30 with TRBJ1-5; 8 bases map to TRBD1. The J segment lost 2 bases and the V segment lost 1 base, leaving 4 bases of the junction unmatched. Germline loops: CDR1 GTSNPN, CDR2 SVGIG (reference sequence). The CDR3 sequence is 15 residues long.